This T cell receptor beta chain was sequenced in a study of T cell responses to AZD1222 COVID-19 vaccine. Study conclusions and caveats: Spike-wide vaccine-associated CD4 TCRs dominated at 160-218 and 743-854.

CDR1 is SNHLY and CDR2 is FYNNEI in the germline V gene. This CDR3 spans 12 amino acids. Trimming stripped 6 bases from V and 5 bases from J, with 8 bases between. Comments on this clone: Its antigen is undetermined.

Sequencing used immunoSEQ multiplex PCR; TCRdb keeps in-frame clones, though not all of them. The table shows roughly 180,000 clones, with 85% to 95% occurring only once. This receptor was taken from an adult who received the AZD1222 COVID-19 vaccine. The starting material was peripheral blood, obtained 28 days after the second AZD1222 dose. The genes are TRBV2 and TRBJ1-5; maybe TRBD1 (5 bases). The CDR3, as DNA: TGTGCCAGCAGGGGACCCTATCAGCCCCAGCATTTT. It encodes CASRGPYQPQHF.